This TCR beta chain was sequenced in a study of beta chain features in type 1 diabetes. Of the isolated RNA, all was reverse transcribed, and so the sequenced material was expressed TCRB transcripts. The table came from immunoSEQ multiplex PCR; TCRdb's copy has only in-frame clones and leaves some out. The sample consists of around 200,000 clones, more than 10% of them appearing once. The sequence derives from a woman in her late teens or twenties in good health. Sequenced: central memory CD4+ T cells from blood.

CDR3 sequence reads: CASSLAVASNEQFF. The CDR3 DNA follows: TGTGCCAGCAGCTTGGCCGTCGCTAGCAATGAGCAGTTCTTC. The chain joins TRBV5-4 to TRBJ2-1; D is uncertain. The V end was cut by 0 bases, the J end by 6 bases, with 10 bases between. Germline values: CDR1 SGHNT, CDR2 YYREEE (reference sequence). CDR3 length equals 14 residues.